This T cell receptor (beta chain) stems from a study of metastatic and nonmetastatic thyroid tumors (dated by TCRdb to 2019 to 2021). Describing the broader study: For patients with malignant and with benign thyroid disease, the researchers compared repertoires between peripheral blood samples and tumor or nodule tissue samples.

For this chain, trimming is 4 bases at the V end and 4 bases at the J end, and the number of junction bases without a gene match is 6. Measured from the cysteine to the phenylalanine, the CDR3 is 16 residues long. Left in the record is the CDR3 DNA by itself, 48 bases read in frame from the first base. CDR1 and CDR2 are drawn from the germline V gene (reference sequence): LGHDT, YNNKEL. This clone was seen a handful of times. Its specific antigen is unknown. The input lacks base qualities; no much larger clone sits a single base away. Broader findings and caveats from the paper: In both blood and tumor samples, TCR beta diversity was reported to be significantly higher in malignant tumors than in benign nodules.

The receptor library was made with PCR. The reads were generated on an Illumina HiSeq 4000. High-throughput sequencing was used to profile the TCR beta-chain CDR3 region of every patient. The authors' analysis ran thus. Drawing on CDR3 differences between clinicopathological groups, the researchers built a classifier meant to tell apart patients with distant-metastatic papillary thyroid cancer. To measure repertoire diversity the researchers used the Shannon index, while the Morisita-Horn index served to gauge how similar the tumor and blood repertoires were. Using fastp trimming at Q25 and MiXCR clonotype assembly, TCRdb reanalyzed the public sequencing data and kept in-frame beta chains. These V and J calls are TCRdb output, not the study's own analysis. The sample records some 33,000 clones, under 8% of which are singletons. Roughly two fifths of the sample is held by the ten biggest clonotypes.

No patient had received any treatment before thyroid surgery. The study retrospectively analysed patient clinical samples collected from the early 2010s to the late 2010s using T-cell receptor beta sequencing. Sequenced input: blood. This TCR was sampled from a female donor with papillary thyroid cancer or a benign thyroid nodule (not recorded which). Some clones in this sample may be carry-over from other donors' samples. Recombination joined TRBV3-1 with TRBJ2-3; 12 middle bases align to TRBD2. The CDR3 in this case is CASSLRLAGEADTQYF. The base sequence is TGTGCCAGCAGCCTACGACTAGCGGGAGAGGCAGATACGCAGTATTTT.